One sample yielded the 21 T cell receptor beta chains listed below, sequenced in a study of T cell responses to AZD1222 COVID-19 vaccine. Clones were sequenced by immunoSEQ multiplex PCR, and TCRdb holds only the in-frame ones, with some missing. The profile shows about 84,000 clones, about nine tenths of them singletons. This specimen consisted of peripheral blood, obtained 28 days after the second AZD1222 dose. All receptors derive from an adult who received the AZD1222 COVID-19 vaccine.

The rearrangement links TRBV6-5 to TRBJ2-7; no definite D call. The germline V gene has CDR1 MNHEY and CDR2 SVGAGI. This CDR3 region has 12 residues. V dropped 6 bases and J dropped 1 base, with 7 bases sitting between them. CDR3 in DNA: TGTGCCAGCAGCGTCATTTCCTACGAGCAGTACTTC. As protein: CASSVISYEQYF.

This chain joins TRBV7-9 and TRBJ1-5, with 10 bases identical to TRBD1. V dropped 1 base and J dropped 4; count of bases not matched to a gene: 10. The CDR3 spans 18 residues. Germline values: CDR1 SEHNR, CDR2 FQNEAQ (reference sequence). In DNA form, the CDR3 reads TGTGCCAGCAGCTTAGGAGTTTGGGGACAGGGGCGTAATCAGCCCCAGCATTTT. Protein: CASSLGVWGQGRNQPQHF.

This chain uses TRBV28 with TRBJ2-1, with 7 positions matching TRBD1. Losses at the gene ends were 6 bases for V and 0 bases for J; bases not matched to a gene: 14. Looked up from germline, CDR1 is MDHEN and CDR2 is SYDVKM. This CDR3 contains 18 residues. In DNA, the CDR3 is TGTGCCAGCAGACAAGGGGGCTTTTCCGGACCCTCCTACAATGAGCAGTTCTTC. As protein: CASRQGGFSGPSYNEQFF.

The CDR3 DNA sequence: TGTGCCAGCAGTGTACTAGCCTCAAACGAGCAGTACTTC. As protein: CASSVLASNEQYF. The genes are TRBV5-4 and TRBJ2-7; possible D gene TRBD2, 6 bases. Germline V gene lookup returns CDR1 SGHNT and CDR2 YYREEE (reference sequence). V was cut by 5 bases and J by 5 bases, with 14 bases left in between. The CDR3 covers 13 residues.

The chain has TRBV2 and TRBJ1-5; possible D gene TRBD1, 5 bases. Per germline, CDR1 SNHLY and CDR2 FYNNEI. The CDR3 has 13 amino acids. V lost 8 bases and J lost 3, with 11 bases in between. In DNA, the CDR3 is TGTGCCAGCTGGGGGGACCCCAATCAGCCCCAGCATTTT. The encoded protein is CASWGDPNQPQHF.

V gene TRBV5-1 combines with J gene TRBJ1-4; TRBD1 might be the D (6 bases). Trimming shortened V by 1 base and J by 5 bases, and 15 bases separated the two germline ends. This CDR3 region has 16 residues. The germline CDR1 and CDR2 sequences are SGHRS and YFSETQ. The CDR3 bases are TGCGCCAGCAGCTTGCCGGGGGAGGGGGAGAATGAAAAACTGTTTTTT. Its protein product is CASSLPGEGENEKLFF.

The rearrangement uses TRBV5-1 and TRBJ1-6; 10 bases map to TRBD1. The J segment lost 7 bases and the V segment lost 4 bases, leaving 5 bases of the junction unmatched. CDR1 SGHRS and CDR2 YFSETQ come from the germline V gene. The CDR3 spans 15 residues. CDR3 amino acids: CASSLTGGRNSPLHF. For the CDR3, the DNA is TGCGCCAGCAGCCTGACAGGGGGCAGGAATTCACCCCTCCACTTT.

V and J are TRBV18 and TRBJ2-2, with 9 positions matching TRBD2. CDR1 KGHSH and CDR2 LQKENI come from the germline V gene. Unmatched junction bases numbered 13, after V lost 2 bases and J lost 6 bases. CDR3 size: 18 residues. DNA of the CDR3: TGTGCCAGCTCACCAAGTCTGGTCTCGCTAGCGGGACCCGGGGAGCTGTTTTTT. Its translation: CASSPSLVSLAGPGELFF. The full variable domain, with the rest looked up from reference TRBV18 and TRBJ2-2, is NAGVMQNPRHLVRRRGQEARLRCSPMKGHSHVYWYRQLPEEGLKFMVYLQKENIIDESGMPKERFSAEFPKEGPSILRIQQVVRGDSAAYFCASSPSLVSLAGPGELFFGEGSRLTVL.

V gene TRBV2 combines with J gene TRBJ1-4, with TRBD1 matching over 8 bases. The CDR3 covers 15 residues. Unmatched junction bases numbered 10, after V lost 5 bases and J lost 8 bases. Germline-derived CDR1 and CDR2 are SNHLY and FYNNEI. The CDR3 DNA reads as TGTGCCAGCAGTCCCGACAGGGGAGAGGGGGAAAAACTGTTTTTT. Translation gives CASSPDRGEGEKLFF.

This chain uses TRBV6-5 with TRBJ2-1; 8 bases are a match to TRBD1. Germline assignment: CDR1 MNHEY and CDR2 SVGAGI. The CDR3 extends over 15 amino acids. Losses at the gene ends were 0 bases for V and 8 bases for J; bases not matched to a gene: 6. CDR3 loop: CASSYSPGGFYEQFF. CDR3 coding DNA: TGTGCCAGCAGTTACTCGCCAGGGGGCTTCTATGAGCAGTTCTTC.

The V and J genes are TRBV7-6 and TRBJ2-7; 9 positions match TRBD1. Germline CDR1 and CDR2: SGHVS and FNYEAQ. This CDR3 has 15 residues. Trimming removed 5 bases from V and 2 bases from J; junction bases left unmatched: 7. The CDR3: CASSRGTGSTYEQYF. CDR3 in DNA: TGTGCCAGCAGCCGCGGGACAGGGTCTACCTACGAGCAGTACTTC.

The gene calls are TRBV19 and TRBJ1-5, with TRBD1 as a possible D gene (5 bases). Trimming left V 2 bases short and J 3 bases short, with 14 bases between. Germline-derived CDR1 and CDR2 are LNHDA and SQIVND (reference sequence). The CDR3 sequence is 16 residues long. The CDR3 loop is CASSILRGNLNQPQHF. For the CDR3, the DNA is TGTGCCAGTAGTATACTGCGGGGCAACCTCAATCAGCCCCAGCATTTT. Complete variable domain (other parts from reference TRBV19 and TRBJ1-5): DGGITQSPKYLFRKEGQNVTLSCEQNLNHDAMYWYRQDPGQGLRLIYYSQIVNDFQKGDIAEGYSVSREKKESFPLTVTSAQKNPTAFYLCASSILRGNLNQPQHFGDGTRLSIL.

CDR3 nucleotide sequence: TGTGCCAGCCGGACTAGCGGGGGGGCCTCGCCCTACGAGCAGTACTTC. Its translation: CASRTSGGASPYEQYF. The chain is built from TRBV19 and TRBJ2-7, with 15 bases aligning to TRBD2. The CDR3 has 16 residues. Germline loops: CDR1 LNHDA, CDR2 SQIVND (reference sequence). Trimming cost V 9 bases and J 2 bases; bases outside gene matches: 8.

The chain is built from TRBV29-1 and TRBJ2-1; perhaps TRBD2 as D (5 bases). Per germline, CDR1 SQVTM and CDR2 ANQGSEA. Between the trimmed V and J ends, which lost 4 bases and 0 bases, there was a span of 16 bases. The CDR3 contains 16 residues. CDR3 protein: CSVVTRARLSYNEQFF. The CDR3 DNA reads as TGCAGCGTTGTTACTAGGGCACGCCTCTCCTACAATGAGCAGTTCTTC.

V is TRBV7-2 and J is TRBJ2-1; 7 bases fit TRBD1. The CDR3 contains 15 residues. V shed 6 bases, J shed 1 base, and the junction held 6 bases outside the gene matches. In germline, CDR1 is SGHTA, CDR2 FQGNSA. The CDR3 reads CASRSGQRSYNEQFF. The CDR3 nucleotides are TGTGCCAGCAGGTCGGGACAGCGATCCTACAATGAGCAGTTCTTC.

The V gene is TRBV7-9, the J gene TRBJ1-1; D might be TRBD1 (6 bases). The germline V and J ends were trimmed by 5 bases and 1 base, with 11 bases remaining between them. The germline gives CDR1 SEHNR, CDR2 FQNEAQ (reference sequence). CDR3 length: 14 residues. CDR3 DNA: TGTGCCAGCAGCGCCTCGACAGGGAACACTGAAGCTTTCTTT. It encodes CASSASTGNTEAFF.

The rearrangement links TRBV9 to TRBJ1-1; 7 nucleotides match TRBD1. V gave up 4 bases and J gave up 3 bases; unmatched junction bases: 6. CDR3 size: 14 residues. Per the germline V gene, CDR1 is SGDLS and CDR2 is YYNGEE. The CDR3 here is CASSPWTGHTEAFF. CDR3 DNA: TGTGCCAGCAGCCCGTGGACAGGCCACACTGAAGCTTTCTTT.

DNA for the CDR3: TGTGCCAGCAGCAAGACGGCCGAGCGGACAGATACGCAGTATTTT. Translating gives CASSKTAERTDTQYF. The chain employs TRBV6-2 or TRBV6-3 and TRBJ2-3; D is possibly TRBD2 (5 bases). The germline V gene encodes CDR1 MNHEY and CDR2 SVGEGT. The CDR3 is 15 amino acids. Trimming stripped 6 bases from V and 3 bases from J, with 16 bases between.

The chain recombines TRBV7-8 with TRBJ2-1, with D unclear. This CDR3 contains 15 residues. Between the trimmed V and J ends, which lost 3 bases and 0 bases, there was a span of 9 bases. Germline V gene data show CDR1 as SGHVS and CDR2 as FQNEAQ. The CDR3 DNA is TGTGCCAGCAGCTTCGACTTGCCCTCCTACAATGAGCAGTTCTTC. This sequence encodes CASSFDLPSYNEQFF.

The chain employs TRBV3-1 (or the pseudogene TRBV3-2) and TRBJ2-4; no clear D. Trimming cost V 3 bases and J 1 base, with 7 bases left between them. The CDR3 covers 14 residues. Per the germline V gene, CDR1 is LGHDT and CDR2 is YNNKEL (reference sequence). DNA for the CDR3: TGTGCCAGCAGCCAGGGGAACGCCAAAAACATTCAGTACTTC. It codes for CASSQGNAKNIQYF.

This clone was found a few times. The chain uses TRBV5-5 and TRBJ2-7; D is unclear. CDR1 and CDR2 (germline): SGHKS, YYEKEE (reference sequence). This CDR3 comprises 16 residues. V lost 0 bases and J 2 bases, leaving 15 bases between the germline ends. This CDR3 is CASSLAQTSRAYEQYF. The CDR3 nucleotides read TGTGCCAGCAGCTTGGCCCAGACATCAAGGGCCTACGAGCAGTACTTC.